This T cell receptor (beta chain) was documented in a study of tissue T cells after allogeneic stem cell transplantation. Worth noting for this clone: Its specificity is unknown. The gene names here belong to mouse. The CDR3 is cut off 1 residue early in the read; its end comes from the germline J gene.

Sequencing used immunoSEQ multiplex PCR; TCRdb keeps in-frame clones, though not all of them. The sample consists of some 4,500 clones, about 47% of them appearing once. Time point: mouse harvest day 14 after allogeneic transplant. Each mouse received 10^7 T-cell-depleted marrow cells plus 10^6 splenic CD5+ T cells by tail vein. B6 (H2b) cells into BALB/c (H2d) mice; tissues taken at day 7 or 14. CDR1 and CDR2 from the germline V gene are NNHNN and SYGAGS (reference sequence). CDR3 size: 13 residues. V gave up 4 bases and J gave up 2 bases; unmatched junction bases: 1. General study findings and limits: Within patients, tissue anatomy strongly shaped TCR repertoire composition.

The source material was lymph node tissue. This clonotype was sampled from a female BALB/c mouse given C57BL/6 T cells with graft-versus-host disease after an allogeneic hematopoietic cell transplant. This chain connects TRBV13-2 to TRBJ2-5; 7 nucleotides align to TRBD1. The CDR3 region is CASGNRGQDTQYF. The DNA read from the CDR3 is TGTGCCAGCGGTAACAGGGGCCAAGACACCCAGTAC.